One sample yielded the 6 T cell receptor beta chains listed below, sequenced in a study of blood T cell repertoires in COVID-19. Repertoires were generated with immunoSEQ multiplex PCR, while TCRdb's copy carries only in-frame clones and drops some. The table includes fewer than 200,000 clones, around 89% detected once. Source material: peripheral blood. All receptors come from a man aged 45 to 65 who had recovered from COVID-19.

This rearrangement joins TRBV10-3 to TRBJ1-2; no clear D gene. V shed 2 bases and J shed 7 bases, with 14 bases lying between them. Looked up from germline, CDR1 is ENHRY and CDR2 is SYGVKD. The CDR3 covers 14 residues. The CDR3 nucleotides are TGTGCCATCAGTGAGATAGCTCCCCTGGGTGGCTACACCTTC. It translates to CAISEIAPLGGYTF.

This rearrangement joins TRBV9 to TRBJ2-5; 10 nucleotides line up with TRBD1. Trimming took 4 bases from V and 1 from J; bases not matched to a gene: 10. Germline CDR1 reads SGDLS; CDR2 reads YYNGEE. CDR3 size: 17 residues. CDR3 DNA: TGTGCCAGCAGCCAAGGCCGACAGGGGGCTTTCCAAGAGACCCAGTACTTC. It specifies CASSQGRQGAFQETQYF.

Here the CDR3 DNA reads TGCGCCAGCAGCTTGTTATCTAGCGGGAGTAGCGCCGGGGAGCTGTTTTTT. Encoded protein: CASSLLSSGSSAGELFF. The J gene is TRBJ2-2, the V gene TRBV5-1, with 10 bases fitting TRBD2. Looked up from germline, CDR1 is SGHRS and CDR2 is YFSETQ. This CDR3 contains 17 residues. V lost 1 base and J lost 6; bases outside the gene matches: 9.

V gene TRBV29-1 combines with J gene TRBJ2-1; 9 bases agree with TRBD1. Germline V CDR1 and CDR2: SQVTM, ANQGSEA. Trimming cost V 7 bases and J 3 bases; bases outside gene matches: 10. This CDR3 has 15 residues. For the CDR3, the DNA is TGCAGCGGCGAGCAACAGGGGGCTGTCTACAATGAGCAGTTCTTC. Its translation: CSGEQQGAVYNEQFF.

The genes are TRBV28 and TRBJ1-1, with D uncertain. Germline V lookup: CDR1 MDHEN, CDR2 SYDVKM. V shed 6 bases and J shed 4 bases, with 15 bases lying between them. The CDR3 has 14 amino acids. CDR3 amino acids: CASSRGGLATEAFF. CDR3 DNA: TGTGCCAGCAGCCGTGGAGGGTTGGCCACTGAAGCTTTCTTT.

This chain links TRBV5-4 with TRBJ2-7; 7 bases agree with TRBD1. The CDR3 totals 15 residues. V was pared by 3 bases and J by 3 bases, with 9 bases of the junction left unmatched. Germline V CDR1 and CDR2: SGHNT, YYREEE (reference sequence). DNA for the CDR3: TGTGCCAGCAGCTCCAAGGACAGGACGAACTACGAGCAGTACTTC. As protein: CASSSKDRTNYEQYF.